This T cell receptor beta chain was obtained from a study of cytomegalovirus exposure and HLA in healthy donors (dated by TCRdb to about 2017). Concerning the study at large: An earlier analysis of roughly 500 of the donors reported approximately 290 Gb of sequence data and about 100 million unique TCR beta sequences from about 180 million T cells. An early release covering over 500 HLA-typed donors comprised roughly 300 gigabases of sequencing data and around 80 million unique TCR sequences. Of the 350 to 450 genotyped donors, 80% to 90% were placed in the genetic ancestry cluster associated with self-reported Caucasian donors. The study was designed to test whether signatures of past pathogen exposure could be identified by cataloging public T cell receptors. Using immunosequencing, the study profiled T cell repertoires from about 620 subjects and related those repertoires to cytomegalovirus serostatus. A separate validation cohort of roughly 130 different subjects was used in addition to the roughly 640-subject first cohort. High-throughput TCR immunosequencing, statistical association of individual TCRs with disease status, and machine learning were combined to predict cytomegalovirus infection status. In a later analysis, previously published TCR beta repertoires from some 640 donors were re-analyzed and high-resolution HLA genotyping was added so that TCR occurrence patterns could be studied. Rather than using new phenotypic data, the later analysis identified candidate immune exposures from TCR beta sequences and from how often those sequences occurred across donors. An earlier analysis of 587 of the donors used high-throughput TCR beta sequencing to judge whether each TCR beta V gene segment behaved as functional or pseudogenic. Alongside the repertoire data, information on donor age, sex, ethnicity and CMV serostatus was compiled. Genome-wide SNP genotypes for about three fifths of the roughly 700 donors were used in a later genetic analysis, which treated that subset as a discovery cohort. Every discovery cohort repertoire had been produced on one sequencing platform. Class I and class II HLA loci were covered by the typing at four-digit resolution. Typing coverage differed by locus: A, B, C, DRB1 and DQB1 were typed in roughly 620-640 donors, DQA1 in approximately 520, DPA1 in approximately 600, and DPB1 in roughly 470. Because of strong linkage in the cohort, five DR-DQ haplotypes were treated as single units for association and clustering. Among some 410 genotyped donors of the cohort, an average of approximately 230,000 unique TCR beta nucleotide sequences were sequenced per donor, roughly a sixth of them non-productive. The paper as a whole reports these results and caveats: When HLA alleles, especially DR and DQ, strongly co-occurred, attributing TCR associations to individual alleles was difficult. In a later analysis, TCR association rates were found to vary across HLA loci, with the most associated TCRs seen for DRB1 alleles and the fewest for HLA-C alleles. A later analysis associated 16,951 TCR beta sequences with specific HLA alleles at a false discovery rate of 0.05. Several of the top co-occurrence clusters appeared to be linked to parvovirus B19, influenza, CMV and Epstein-Barr virus, according to a later analysis. A total of fewer than 200 TCR beta chains were listed by the study as associated with cytomegalovirus. V-gene and J-gene trimming of TCR beta chains was associated with a missense DCLRE1C variant in a later genetic analysis, and the association was replicated in an independent cohort. According to the authors, the approach could potentially be generalized to other disease states and immunological phenotypes. Broadly in line with IMGT annotations, most TCR beta V segments showed up in productive rearrangements about 90% or about 30% of the time in an earlier analysis of 450 to 600 of the donors. A few of the identified cytomegalovirus-associated TCR beta chains were confirmed in vitro to be specific for cytomegalovirus antigens. Roughly uniform sequencing depth across donors was assumed in presence/absence analyses, although this assumption may not hold. For the cohort, immune exposure information was limited to CMV serostatus. The sequencing pipeline was judged likely to have produced a cluster of highly shared sequence variants as a technical artifact. The cohort was sequenced for TCR beta chains only, and without alpha or paired-chain data the features that could be detected were limited. According to a later genetic analysis, donors in an Asian-associated ancestry cluster had fewer N-insertions in productive TCRs than the roughly 670-donor mean. Correlated functional status among segregating V segments might reflect linkage disequilibrium, but an unknown experimental factor could not be ruled out. The 87-base-pair reads could not distinguish some IMGT-functional V segments, including TRBV6-2 and TRBV6-3, so those segments were excluded. Most CMV-associated TCR beta chains appeared to be HLA-restricted in a later analysis, and the HLA associations seemed to be driven largely by CMV exposure. A further reported finding was that TCR beta sequences accurately predicted the HLA-A and HLA-B alleles for most subjects in the first cohort. Most TCR sequences were seen in very few donors, while some public TCRs were found in many individuals. Because some donors lacked HLA typing at each locus, the association tests relied only on the typed subset. In a later analysis, HLA-associated TCR beta chains showed more clonal expansion and lower generation probabilities than non-associated chains that were equally common. Roughly 17 rarely observed V segments, including chromosome 9 orphons, were excluded from the earlier analysis of approximately 500 of the donors because counts were too low. The classifier was reported to diagnose cytomegalovirus status with high specificity and sensitivity in both the original and validation cohorts.

CDR3 length: 15 amino acids, cysteine to phenylalanine. Only the CDR3 DNA stays, 45 bases, in frame from base 1. From V the trimming removes 6 bases and from J it removes 9 bases, while the gene matches leave 12 bases of the junction unaccounted for. The germline V gene (reference sequence) supplies CDR1 LNHNV and CDR2 YYDKDF. Remarks on this clone: Its antigen is not yet known. No qualities accompany the bases; no much larger clone lies one base away.

The method behind the library was the immunoSEQ multiplex PCR assay. For the multiplex PCR, a mixture combining 60 forward primers for TCR Vbeta segments and 13 reverse primers for TCR Jbeta segments was used. The CDR3 region of rearranged TCR beta genes was amplified from genomic DNA by a multiplex PCR assay. The Illumina HiSeq System was used to sequence the amplified TCR beta libraries as 87-base-pair reads. Under the source paper's analysis protocol: Across the 670 or so repertoires, a later analysis counted 60 million to 90 million unique TCR beta chains, 9.5 million to 12 million of which were shared by at least two donors. Raw reads were error-corrected and collapsed into unique sequences with a nearest-neighbor algorithm that merged closely related sequences to remove PCR and sequencing errors. CDR3 sequences were aligned to IMGT reference sequences to assign V, D and J gene segments. For a sequence to be retained, a match of at least six nucleotides to both a V gene segment and a J gene segment was required. A rearrangement counted as productive if the CDR3 had no stop codons and remained in frame with V and J, and every other rearrangement counted as non-productive. CDR3 was defined by IMGT convention, running from the second conserved V-encoded cysteine to the conserved J-encoded phenylalanine. The earlier analysis of a few hundred of the donors excluded sequences that lacked an unambiguous match to a single V gene segment. In an earlier analysis of roughly 500 of the donors, V segments were called functional above 56.7% productive rearrangements and were called segregating when the between-donor standard deviation exceeded 5%. A statistical classification framework was built to diagnose cytomegalovirus status from the catalog of TCR beta chain sequences. In a later analysis, TCR nucleotide sequences were compared against IMGT/GENE-DB human TR gene sequences so that V and J genes could be assigned. A later analysis assigned CDR3 sequences and most-parsimonious VDJ recombination scenarios with the TCRdist pipeline. In a later analysis, each TCR beta chain was defined by its CDR3 amino acid sequence together with its V-gene family, and reads lacking a unique V-gene family were excluded. In a later analysis, 450 to 600 highly shared, low-generation-probability nucleotide sequences were removed to address suspected cross-contamination and a sequencing artifact. In a later analysis, a clonal expansion index for each public chain was calculated from normalized within-repertoire ranks of inferred template counts. A later analysis computed generation probabilities with a VDJ recombination model fitted to out-of-frame rearrangements, and checked the results against IGoR. Hypergeometric tests were used in a later analysis to score TCR-TCR, TCR-HLA and TCR-CMV co-occurrence, with a repertoire-size bias correction applied to the TCR pairs. False discovery rates were estimated in a later analysis by permuting HLA or CMV assignments 20 times. A later analysis grouped co-occurring TCRs with DBSCAN, adding TCRdist sequence similarity when clustering within HLA-allele-positive subsets. For co-occurrence clustering, repertoires with fewer than 30,000 or more than 120,000 public chains were excluded, along with 5 or 6 repertoires with anomalous nucleotide sharing. TCRdb took over this immuneACCESS table, retaining in-frame rearrangements with V and J assigned. Such tables are incomplete; in checked studies, under half of the missing clones stem from an unresolved V gene, and the remainder is unexplained. V and J calls and clone size are given by that table; D and trimming were obtained from the DNA. The sample yields more than 70,000 clones; 55% to 80% were counted once. The top ten clonotypes cover approximately 7.6% of the sample.

The cohort consisted of hundreds of healthy bone marrow donors. At the time of sampling, every cohort member was nominally healthy, though immune exposures that went unrecorded were likely present. The donor was CMV seropositive and was included in the group of 270 or so seropositive cohort members. A peripheral blood sample was collected from each donor, and TCR beta sequencing was performed on peripheral blood mononuclear cells. Genomic DNA extraction from the blood cell samples was performed with the Qiagen DNeasy Blood Extraction Kit. The sequence joins TRBV15 to TRBJ2-5; 11 central nucleotides agree with TRBD1. The receptor's source is a man in his forties in good health and CMV-seropositive. The specimen sequenced was PBMCs. Here the CDR3 is given as CATSPRTGGAEAQYF. In nucleotides, the sequence is TGTGCCACCAGTCCTCGGACAGGGGGCGCTGAGGCCCAGTACTTC. When the CDR3 is completed using the reference TRBV15 and TRBJ2-5 genes on either side, the full variable domain is DAMVIQNPRYQVTQFGKPVTLSCSQTLNHNVMYWYQQKSSQAPKLLFHYYDKDFNNEADTPDNFQSRRPNTSFCFLDIRSPGLGDTAMYLCATSPRTGGAEAQYFGPGTRLLVL.